This TCR beta chain was obtained from a study of blood T cell repertoires in COVID-19 (dated by TCRdb to about 2020). In terms of the full investigation: The collaborator samples originated in the United States, Italy and Spain and spanned the acute and convalescent phases of COVID-19. The prospective study material was composed of cDNA or gDNA derived from T cells, B-cell-depleted T cells, or PBMCs. The samples were drawn from two sources: the first 160 participants of the ongoing ImmuneRACE study, and 950 to 1,500 subjects contributed by 6 global collaborators. The sample metadata nearly always contained a de-identified subject ID, COVID-19 status, age in years and sex. The repertoires were released in a freely available public database intended as a resource for research on the immune response to SARS-CoV-2. HLA class I and class II types, where available, came from metadata supplied by the sample provider rather than from assay-based typing. The dataset comprised deeply sampled blood TCRbeta repertoires from subjects exposed to, actively infected with, or recovered from COVID-19. What the work shows at the level of the full study, not this receptor alone: The quantity of clinical and demographic metadata differed by source and by participant and was supplied without curation.

Taken from the germline V gene, the CDR1 and CDR2 loops are SNHLY and FYNNEI. The V end gives up 9 bases and the J end 4 bases, leaving 3 bases in the junction not matched to a gene. The CDR3 sequence holds 13 residues, the cysteine and phenylalanine included. Only the CDR3 portion is preserved as DNA: 39 bases, with reading frame beginning at the first base. Whole blood was collected in K2EDTA tubes by collaborating institutions according to the institutions' own protocols. For TCRbeta analysis, collaborator samples were shipped as frozen whole blood, as isolated PBMCs, or as DNA extracted from either sample type. TCRbeta CDR3 regions were amplified from genomic DNA by means of the immunoSEQ Assay, a bias-controlled multiplex PCR. In the paper's pipeline: Within the assay, amplification of reference gene primers was used to estimate how many nucleated cells each sample contained. To quantify the absolute abundance of each unique TCRbeta CDR3 rearrangement, sequence reads were collapsed and filtered. Productive Simpson clonality was computed per sample as the square root of Simpson's diversity index over productive rearrangements. Held by TCRdb, this immuneACCESS table contains in-frame sequences only and omits some clones. Under half of the omission traces to an unresolved V gene where checked; the cause of the rest is unknown. That table gives V, J and clone size, and the DNA gave D and trimming. Here the sample has a few hundred thousand clones; 80% to 90% occur a single time. Around 20% of the sample is in the top ten clones.

Turning to this clone: It has no known antigen specificity. No much larger clonotype is one base removed from it; base qualities were not supplied.

The sequence was obtained from a man in his thirties or forties with active or convalescent COVID-19. The specimen sequenced was peripheral blood. The chain is encoded by TRBV2 joined to TRBJ2-1; TRBD1 lines up with 10 middle nucleotides. This receptor has the CDR3 CARGQGIYNEQFF. The DNA reads TGTGCCAGGGGACAGGGGATTTACAATGAGCAGTTCTTC.